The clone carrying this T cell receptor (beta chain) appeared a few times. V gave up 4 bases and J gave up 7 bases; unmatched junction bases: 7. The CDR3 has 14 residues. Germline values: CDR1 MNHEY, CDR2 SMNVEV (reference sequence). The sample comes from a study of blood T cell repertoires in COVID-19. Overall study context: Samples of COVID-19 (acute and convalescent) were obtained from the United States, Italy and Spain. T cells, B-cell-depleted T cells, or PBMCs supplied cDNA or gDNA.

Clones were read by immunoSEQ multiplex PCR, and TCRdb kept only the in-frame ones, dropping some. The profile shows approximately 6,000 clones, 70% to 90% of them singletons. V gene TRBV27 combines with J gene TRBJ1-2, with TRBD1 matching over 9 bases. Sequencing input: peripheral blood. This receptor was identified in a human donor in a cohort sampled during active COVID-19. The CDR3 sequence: CASSSLDRGSGYTF. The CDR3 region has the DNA TGTGCCAGCAGTTCTTTGGACAGGGGAAGTGGCTACACCTTC.